The 17 T cell receptor beta chains reported below all come from one sample, sequenced in a study of monozygotic twins with inflammatory bowel disease. TCRdb reworked the 5' RACE reads into one entry per CDR3 protein, no DNA. This sample's clone table lists more than 350,000 distinct CDR3 sequences. Specimen: blood. These receptors all come from a human donor with ulcerative colitis or Crohn's disease, or a healthy co-twin of an affected twin (not recorded which).

J is TRBJ2-1 and V is TRBV6-5; TCRdb's D gene call, TRBD1, goes unchecked for lack of DNA. The V gene's germline CDR1 is MNHEY and CDR2 SVGAGI. The length of the CDR3 is 16 residues. The CDR3 loop is CASSYWGRGKSDEQFF.

This CDR3 is CASSELMAYGAQHF. The chain employs TRBV6-1 and TRBJ1-5. In germline, CDR1 is MNHNS, CDR2 SASEGT. The CDR3 runs 14 residues.

V usage is TRBV12-3 or TRBV12-4 and J usage is TRBJ2-7; the D call from TCRdb, TRBD1, cannot be confirmed without DNA. There are 14 residues in the CDR3. CDR3: CASRGGTGTYEQYF.

The chain couples TRBV2 to TRBJ1-2; the TCRdb D gene call, TRBD1, has no DNA to confirm it. The CDR3 consists of 15 residues. Germline V gives CDR1 SNHLY, CDR2 FYNNEI. This CDR3 reads CASSADRGYPYGYTF.

The rearrangement links TRBV5-1 to TRBJ1-1; TCRdb names TRBD1, which stays unverified in the absence of DNA. Germline CDR1 reads SGHRS; CDR2 reads YFSETQ. The CDR3 length is 15 residues. The CDR3 loop is CASTSITSGSTEAFF.

The chain has TRBV5-1 and TRBJ2-7; no DNA is available, so the TRBD1 call from TCRdb remains unchecked. In germline, CDR1 is SGHRS, CDR2 YFSETQ. This CDR3 contains 14 residues. CDR3 protein: CASSYWGQTYEQYF. The full variable domain, with the rest looked up from reference TRBV5-1 and TRBJ2-7, is KAGVTQTPRYLIKTRGQQVTLSCSPISGHRSVSWYQQTPGQGLQFLFEYFSETQRNKGNFPGRFSGRQFSNSRSEMNVSTLELGDSALYLCASSYWGQTYEQYFGPGTRLTVT.

The CDR3: CASSESAGAGSPLHF. The chain is built from TRBV25-1 and TRBJ1-6; the D gene TCRdb calls, TRBD1, cannot be checked with no DNA. Germline V lookup: CDR1 MGHDK, CDR2 SYGVNS. This CDR3 region has 15 residues.

The genes are TRBV27 and TRBJ1-5; TCRdb names TRBD1, which stays unverified in the absence of DNA. Germline V gene data show CDR1 as MNHEY and CDR2 as SMNVEV (reference sequence). The CDR3 is 16 amino acids. The CDR3 loop is CASSSVTGVSNQPQHF.

The chain couples TRBV2 to TRBJ2-6; TCRdb calls TRBD1, which cannot be checked without DNA. The germline gives CDR1 SNHLY, CDR2 FYNNEI. The CDR3 runs to 16 residues. The CDR3 sequence: CASSDQQWAGANVLTF.

V gene TRBV7-2 combines with J gene TRBJ2-3. CDR3 length equals 13 residues. Germline V gene data show CDR1 as SGHTA and CDR2 as FQGNSA. CDR3 sequence: CASSLRNDDTQYF. Together with reference TRBV7-2 and TRBJ2-3, the CDR3 gives the full variable domain: GAGVSQSPSNKVTEKGKDVELRCDPISGHTALYWYRQSLGQGLEFLIYFQGNSAPDKSGLPSDRFSAERTGGSVSTLTIQRTQQEDSAVYLCASSLRNDDTQYFGPGTRLTVL.

V and J are TRBV19 and TRBJ2-4; TCRdb's D call of TRBD1 is untestable without DNA. CDR1 is LNHDA and CDR2 is SQIVND in the germline V gene (reference sequence). This CDR3 has 14 residues. The CDR3 region is CASRDPGQKNIQYF. Full variable domain (missing parts from reference TRBV19 and TRBJ2-4): DGGITQSPKYLFRKEGQNVTLSCEQNLNHDAMYWYRQDPGQGLRLIYYSQIVNDFQKGDIAEGYSVSREKKESFPLTVTSAQKNPTAFYLCASRDPGQKNIQYFGAGTRLSVL.

This rearrangement joins TRBV20-1 to TRBJ2-1. Looked up from germline, CDR1 is DFQATT and CDR2 is SNEGSKA (reference sequence). There are 15 residues in the CDR3. CDR3 protein: CSARSPTSSYNEQFF.

The rearrangement joins TRBV28 to TRBJ1-1. This CDR3 region has 15 residues. Germline V CDR1 and CDR2: MDHEN, SYDVKM. The CDR3 region is CASSPPGGPTPEAFF.

The chain recombines TRBV5-5 with TRBJ2-2. CDR1 and CDR2 (germline): SGHKS, YYEKEE (reference sequence). This CDR3 has 13 residues. The CDR3 spells CASSPDYTAELFF.

The chain is built from TRBV18 and TRBJ2-1; TCRdb designates TRBD2, a call that cannot be tested without DNA. The CDR3 consists of 16 residues. Germline V CDR1 and CDR2: KGHSH, LQKENI. CDR3 region: CASSPISGSLANEQFF.

The chain is built from TRBV19 and TRBJ1-5. The CDR3 is 13 amino acids. CDR1 LNHDA and CDR2 SQIVND come from the germline V gene (reference sequence). The CDR3 sequence is CASTPHQDQPQHF. Full variable domain (remainder filled in from reference TRBV19 and TRBJ1-5): DGGITQSPKYLFRKEGQNVTLSCEQNLNHDAMYWYRQDPGQGLRLIYYSQIVNDFQKGDIAEGYSVSREKKESFPLTVTSAQKNPTAFYLCASTPHQDQPQHFGDGTRLSIL.

The V call is TRBV9, the J call TRBJ2-7. The CDR3 spans 12 residues. Germline CDR1 and CDR2: SGDLS and YYNGEE. The CDR3 reads CASSEGVGEQYF.